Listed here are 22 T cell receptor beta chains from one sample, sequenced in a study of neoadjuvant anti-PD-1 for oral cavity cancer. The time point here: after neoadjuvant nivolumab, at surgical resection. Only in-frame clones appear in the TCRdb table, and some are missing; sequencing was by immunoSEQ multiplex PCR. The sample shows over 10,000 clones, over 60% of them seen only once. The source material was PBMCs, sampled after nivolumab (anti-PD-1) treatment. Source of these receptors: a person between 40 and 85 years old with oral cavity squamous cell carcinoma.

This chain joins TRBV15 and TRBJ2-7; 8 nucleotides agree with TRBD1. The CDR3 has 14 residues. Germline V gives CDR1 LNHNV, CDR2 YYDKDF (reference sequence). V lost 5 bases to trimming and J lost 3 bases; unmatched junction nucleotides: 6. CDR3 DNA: TGTGCCACCAGCCGTCCTGGACAGGGCTACGAGCAGTACTTC. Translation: CATSRPGQGYEQYF.

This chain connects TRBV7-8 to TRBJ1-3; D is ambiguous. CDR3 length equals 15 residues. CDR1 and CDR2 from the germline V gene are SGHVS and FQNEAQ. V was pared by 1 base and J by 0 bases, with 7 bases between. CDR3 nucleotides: TGTGCCAGCAGCTTAGGAGGGATCTCTGGAAACACCATATATTTT. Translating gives CASSLGGISGNTIYF. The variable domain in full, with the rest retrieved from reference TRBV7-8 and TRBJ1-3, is GAGVSQSPRYKVAKRGQDVALRCDPISGHVSLFWYQQALGQGPEFLTYFQNEAQLDKSGLPSDRFFAERPEGSVSTLKIQRTQQEDSAVYLCASSLGGISGNTIYFGEGSWLTVV.

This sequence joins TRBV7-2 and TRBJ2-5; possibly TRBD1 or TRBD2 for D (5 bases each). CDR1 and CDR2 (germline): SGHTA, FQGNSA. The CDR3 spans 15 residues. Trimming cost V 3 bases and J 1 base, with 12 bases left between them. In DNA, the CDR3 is TGTGCCAGCAGCTTCGGTGGGGACCTCCAAGAGACCCAGTACTTC. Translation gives CASSFGGDLQETQYF.

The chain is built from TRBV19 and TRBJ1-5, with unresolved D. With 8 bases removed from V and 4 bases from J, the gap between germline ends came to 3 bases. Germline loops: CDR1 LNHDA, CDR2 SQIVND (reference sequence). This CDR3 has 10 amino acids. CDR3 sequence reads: CASLNQPQHF. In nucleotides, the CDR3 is TGTGCCAGTCTAAATCAGCCCCAGCATTTT.

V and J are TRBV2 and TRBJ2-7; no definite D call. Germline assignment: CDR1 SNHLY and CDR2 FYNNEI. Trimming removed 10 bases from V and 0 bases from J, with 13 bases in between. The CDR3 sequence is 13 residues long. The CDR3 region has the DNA TGTGCCATCCGGTCGTTAAGCTCCTACGAGCAGTACTTC. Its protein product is CAIRSLSSYEQYF.

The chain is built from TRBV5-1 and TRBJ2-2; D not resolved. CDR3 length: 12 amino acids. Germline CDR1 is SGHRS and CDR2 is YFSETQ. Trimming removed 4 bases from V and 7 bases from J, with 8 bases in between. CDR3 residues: CASSTLHGELFF. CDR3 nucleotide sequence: TGCGCCAGCAGCACCTTACACGGGGAGCTGTTTTTT.

DNA for the CDR3: TGTGCCGGGTCATATCTACGCGACTACGAGCAGTACTTC. This codes for CAGSYLRDYEQYF. V and J are TRBV2 and TRBJ2-7; no firm D call. V gave up 11 bases and J gave up 3 bases, with 17 bases separating them. From germline, CDR1 is SNHLY and CDR2 FYNNEI. The CDR3 consists of 13 residues.

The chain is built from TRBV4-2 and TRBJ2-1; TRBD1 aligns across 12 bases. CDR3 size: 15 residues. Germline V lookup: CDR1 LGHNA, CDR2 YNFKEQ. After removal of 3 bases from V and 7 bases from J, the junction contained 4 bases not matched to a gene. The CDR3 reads CASSHPGQGANEQFF. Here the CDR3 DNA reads TGTGCCAGCAGCCATCCGGGACAGGGGGCTAATGAGCAGTTCTTC.

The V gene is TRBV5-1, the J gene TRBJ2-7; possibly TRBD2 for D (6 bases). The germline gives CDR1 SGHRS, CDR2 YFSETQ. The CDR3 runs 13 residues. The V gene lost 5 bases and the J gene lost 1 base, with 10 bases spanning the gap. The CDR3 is CASSWGDSYEQYF. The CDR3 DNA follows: TGCGCCAGCAGTTGGGGGGATTCCTACGAGCAGTACTTC.

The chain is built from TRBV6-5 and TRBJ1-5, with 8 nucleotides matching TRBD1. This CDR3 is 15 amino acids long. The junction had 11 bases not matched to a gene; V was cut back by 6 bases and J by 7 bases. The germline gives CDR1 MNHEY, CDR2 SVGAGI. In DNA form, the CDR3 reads TGTGCCAGCAGGGCGACAGGGGACTTCAGGCAGCCCCAGCATTTT. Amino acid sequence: CASRATGDFRQPQHF.

The CDR3 coding sequence is TGTGCCAGCAGCCGCAGAGCCCCCTCAGCCGGGACAGGGGCGGTTTGGGCCAAAAACATTCAGTACTTC. This codes for CASSRRAPSAGTGAVWAKNIQYF. The gene calls are TRBV4-2 and TRBJ2-4; 10 nucleotides match TRBD1. The CDR3 runs 23 residues. V trimming: 4 bases; J trimming: 1 base; junction bases outside the gene matches: 25. CDR1 and CDR2 from the germline V gene are LGHNA and YNFKEQ.

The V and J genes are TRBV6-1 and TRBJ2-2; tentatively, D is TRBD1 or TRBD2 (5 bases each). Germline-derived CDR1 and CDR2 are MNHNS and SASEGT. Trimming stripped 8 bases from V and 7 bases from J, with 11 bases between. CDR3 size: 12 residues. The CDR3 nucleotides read TGTGCCAGCGCACAGGAGGTCGGGGAGCTGTTTTTT. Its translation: CASAQEVGELFF.

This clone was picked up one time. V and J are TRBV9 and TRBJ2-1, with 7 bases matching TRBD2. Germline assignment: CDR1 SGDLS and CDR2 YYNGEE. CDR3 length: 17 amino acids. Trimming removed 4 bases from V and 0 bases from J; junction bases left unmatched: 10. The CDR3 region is CASSPSLAVSSYNEQFF. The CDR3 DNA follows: TGTGCCAGCAGCCCGAGCCTAGCGGTCAGCTCCTACAATGAGCAGTTCTTC.

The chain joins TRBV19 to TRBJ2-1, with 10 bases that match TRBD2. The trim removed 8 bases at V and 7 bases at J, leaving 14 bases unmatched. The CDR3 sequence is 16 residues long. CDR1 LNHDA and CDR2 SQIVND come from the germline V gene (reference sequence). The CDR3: CASRNGRASGSNEQFF. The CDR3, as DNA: TGTGCCAGTCGCAACGGGCGGGCTAGCGGGAGTAATGAGCAGTTCTTC.

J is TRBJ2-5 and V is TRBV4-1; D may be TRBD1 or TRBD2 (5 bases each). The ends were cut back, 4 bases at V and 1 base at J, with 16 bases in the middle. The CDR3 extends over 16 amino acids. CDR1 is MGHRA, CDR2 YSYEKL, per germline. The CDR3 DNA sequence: TGCGCCAGCAGCCGCACCCCCAGTGGGGGCCAAGAGACCCAGTACTTC. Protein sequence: CASSRTPSGGQETQYF.

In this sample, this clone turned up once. The CDR3 DNA reads TGTGCTAGTGGTTTGCCCAGCGGTGAGCAGTTCTTC. Translating gives CASGLPSGEQFF. The gene calls are TRBV12-5 and TRBJ2-1, with D possibly being TRBD2 (5 bases). Deletions cut 2 bases from V and 9 bases from J, with 8 bases between. The CDR3 has 12 residues. CDR1 and CDR2 from the germline V gene are LGHNT and FRNRAP.

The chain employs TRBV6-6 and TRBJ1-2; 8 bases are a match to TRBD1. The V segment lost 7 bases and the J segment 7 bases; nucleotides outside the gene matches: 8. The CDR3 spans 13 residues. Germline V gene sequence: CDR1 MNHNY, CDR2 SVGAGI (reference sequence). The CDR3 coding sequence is TGTGCCAGCACCCCAGGGGGCAGGAGTGGCTACACCTTC. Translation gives CASTPGGRSGYTF.

As DNA, the CDR3 is TGTGCCAGCAGCTTAGCCACCTTAAATGAGCAGTTCTTC. It translates to CASSLATLNEQFF. The chain joins TRBV7-6 to TRBJ2-1; D ambiguous. The CDR3 covers 13 residues. V was clipped by 0 bases and J by 7 bases, with 7 bases between them. The germline gives CDR1 SGHVS, CDR2 FNYEAQ.

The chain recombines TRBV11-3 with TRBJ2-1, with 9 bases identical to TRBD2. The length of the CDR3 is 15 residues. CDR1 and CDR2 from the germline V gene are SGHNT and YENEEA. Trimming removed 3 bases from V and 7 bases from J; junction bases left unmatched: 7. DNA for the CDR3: TGTGCCAGCAGCTTTTCTAGCGGGACGTGGAATGAGCAGTTCTTC. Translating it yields CASSFSSGTWNEQFF.

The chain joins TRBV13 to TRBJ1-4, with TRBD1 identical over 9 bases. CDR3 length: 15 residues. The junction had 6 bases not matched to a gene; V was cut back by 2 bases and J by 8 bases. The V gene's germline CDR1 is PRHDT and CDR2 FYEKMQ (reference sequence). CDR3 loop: CASSLRGQGGEKLFF. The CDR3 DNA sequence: TGTGCCAGCAGCTTACGGGGACAGGGTGGAGAAAAACTGTTTTTT.

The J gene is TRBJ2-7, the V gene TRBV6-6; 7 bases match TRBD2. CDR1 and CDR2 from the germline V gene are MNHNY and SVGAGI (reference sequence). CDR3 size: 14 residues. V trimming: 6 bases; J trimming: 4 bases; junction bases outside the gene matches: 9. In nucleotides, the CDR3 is TGTGCCAGCAGACTGGGAGGGAAAGGGTACGAGCAGTACTTC. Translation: CASRLGGKGYEQYF.

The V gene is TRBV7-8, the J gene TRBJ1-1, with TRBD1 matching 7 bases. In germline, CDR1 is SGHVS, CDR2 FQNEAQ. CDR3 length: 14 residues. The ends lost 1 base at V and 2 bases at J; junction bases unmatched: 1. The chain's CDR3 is CASSLGTGNTEAFF. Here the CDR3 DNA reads TGTGCCAGCAGCTTAGGGACAGGCAACACTGAAGCTTTCTTT.